A selection of T cell receptor beta chains follows, all from one sample in a study of cytomegalovirus exposure and HLA in healthy donors. TCRdb's copy holds only in-frame clones and misses some; the assay was immunoSEQ multiplex PCR. This sample has 150,000 to 200,000 clones, with 75% to 85% found just once. Sequencing used PBMCs. The origin of the receptors is a woman between 18 and 30 years old in good health and CMV-seropositive. CDR3s include the opening cysteine and the closing phenylalanine or tryptophan. D genes are given only for firm matches. Size is omitted from some rows. Given values are once, few, many or a class for expanded clones.

>TRBJ2-6|.|TRBV7-3|few
TGTGCCAGCAGCTTAACGGGCCATCACTCTGGGGCCAACGTCCTGACTTTC
CASSLTGHHSGANVLTF
>TRBJ2-7|.|TRBV14|.
TGTGCCAGCAGCCAAGAAGAGGGCCGGGAGCAGTACTTC
CASSQEEGREQYF
>TRBJ2-5|.|TRBV7-7|once
TGTGCTAGCAGCTCCTTTTTCCTAAAAGTAAGAGAGGCCCAGTACTTC
CASSSFFLKVREAQYF
>TRBJ2-1|TRBD2|TRBV11-2|.
TGTGCCAGCAGCTTACGCAGCGGGGGGAGAGGTGAGCAGTTCTTC
CASSLRSGGRGEQFF
>TRBJ2-7|.|TRBV30|.
TGTGCGACCGACGGGCAGAACGGGGTTCAGGAATTCTACGAGCAGTACTTC
CATDGQNGVQEFYEQYF
>TRBJ1-1|.|TRBV5-1|.
TGCGCCAGCAGCTTGGGGACATCGAACACTGAAGCTTTCTTT
CASSLGTSNTEAFF
>TRBJ2-2|TRBD2|TRBV11-3|.
TGTGCCAGCAGCTTATGGACTAGCGGGGGAGGCGGGGAGCTGTTTTTT
CASSLWTSGGGGELFF
>TRBJ1-6|.|TRBV6-1|.
TGTGCCAGCAGTGATCAGGGACTCAGCTCCTATAATTCACCCCTCCACTTT
CASSDQGLSSYNSPLHF
>TRBJ2-6|TRBD1|TRBV9|.
TGTGCCAGCAGCGTACGACCGACAGGGGGTAACTCTGGGGCCAACGTCCTGACTTTC
CASSVRPTGGNSGANVLTF
>TRBJ1-1|TRBD1|TRBV6-5|.
TGTGCCAGCAGTTACCGTCGACAGGGGCGGGCTGAAGCTTTCTTT
CASSYRRQGRAEAFF
>TRBJ1-1|TRBD1|TRBV27|.
TGTGCCAGCAGTCACCACAGGGGGCTGACTGAAGCTTTCTTT
CASSHHRGLTEAFF
>TRBJ2-3|.|TRBV19|.
TGTGCCAGTAGCGCACAGGACCGCACAGATACGCAGTATTTT
CASSAQDRTDTQYF
>TRBJ2-3|.|TRBV19|few
TGTGCCAGCACATCAAGGGTAGGGGATGGTACGCAGTATTTT
CASTSRVGDGTQYF
>TRBJ2-3|.|TRBV28|few
TGTGCCAGCAGTTTAGTTACCGGAGTTACTAGCACAGATACGCAGTATTTT
CASSLVTGVTSTDTQYF
>TRBJ2-1|TRBD1|TRBV7-2|.
TGTGCCACCGGCATCCGGGACAGGGCCGTTGGACAGTTCTTC
CATGIRDRAVGQFF
>TRBJ2-5|.|TRBV11-1|.
TGTGCCAGCAGCAAGGGGTACCAAGAGACCCAGTACTTC
CASSKGYQETQYF
>TRBJ2-3|TRBD1|TRBV19|.
TGTGCCAGTAGTCCCAGGGGGCTTTATGAAGATACGCAGTATTTT
CASSPRGLYEDTQYF
>TRBJ2-1|TRBD2|TRBV18|.
TGTGCCAGCTCACCACTAAGCGGGGGGGCCTCCTACAATGAGCAGTTCTTC
CASSPLSGGASYNEQFF
>TRBJ2-1|TRBD2|TRBV2|.
TGTGCCAGCAGAGCCGGGACTAGCGGATACAATGAGCAGTTCTTC
CASRAGTSGYNEQFF
>TRBJ1-2|.|TRBV9|.
TGTGCCAGCAGCGTAGGTCTACGGTCCTATGGCTACACCTTC
CASSVGLRSYGYTF
>TRBJ2-5|.|TRBV11-3|.
TGTGCCAGCAGCTTAGAGGTTAGAGGGACCCAGTACTTC
CASSLEVRGTQYF
>TRBJ1-1|.|TRBV6-1|.
TGTGCCAGCAGTGAGGGCCCGGACAGCACTGAAGCTTTCTTT
CASSEGPDSTEAFF
>TRBJ1-6|TRBD1|TRBV4-1|.
TGCGCCAGCAGCCACTACAGGGGGGAGAATTCACCCCTCCACTTT
CASSHYRGENSPLHF